Each of the 10 T cell receptor beta chains below was sequenced from the same sample in a study of cytomegalovirus exposure and HLA in healthy donors. Vbeta (60) and Jbeta (13) primers were used in the PCR. Measured with immunoSEQ multiplex PCR; TCRdb has only the in-frame clones, and not every one. The sample's table shows 90,000 to 120,000 clones. Sequencing was carried out using PBMCs. These receptor sequences come from a man aged 45-65 years in good health and CMV-seronegative.

The chain uses TRBV5-6 and TRBJ2-3; 10 bases match TRBD2. The CDR3 runs to 17 residues. Germline CDR1 is SGHDT and CDR2 is YYEEEE. Losses at the gene ends were 4 bases for V and 4 bases for J; bases not matched to a gene: 12. For the CDR3, the DNA is TGTGCCAGCAGCGAATACGGTAGCGGGAGGAGGGCAGATACGCAGTATTTT. Its protein product is CASSEYGSGRRADTQYF. Full variable domain (remainder filled in from reference TRBV5-6 and TRBJ2-3): DAGVTQSPTHLIKTRGQQVTLRCSPKSGHDTVSWYQQALGQGPQFIFQYYEEEERQRGNFPDRFSGHQFPNYSSELNVNALLLGDSALYLCASSEYGSGRRADTQYFGPGTRLTVL.

This chain uses TRBV5-1 with TRBJ1-2; 8 nucleotides line up with TRBD1. Germline V gene sequence: CDR1 SGHRS, CDR2 YFSETQ. With 4 bases clipped from V and 8 bases from J, the junction kept 7 bases outside the gene matches. This CDR3 has 13 amino acids. The CDR3 DNA reads as TGCGCCAGCAGCAGCGGACAGGGTGACGGCTACACCTTC. As protein: CASSSGQGDGYTF.

The chain combines TRBV5-1 with TRBJ2-5; 10 bases match TRBD1. This CDR3 is 15 amino acids long. Germline V lookup: CDR1 SGHRS, CDR2 YFSETQ. V was pared by 5 bases and J by 3 bases, with 7 bases of the junction left unmatched. Written as DNA, the CDR3 is TGCGCCAGCAGGGCCACCGGGACAGGGGAAGAGACCCAGTACTTC. Encoded protein: CASRATGTGEETQYF.

The chain couples TRBV10-3 to TRBJ1-2; TRBD1 aligns across 9 bases. The CDR3 contains 14 residues. Germline V gene data show CDR1 as ENHRY and CDR2 as SYGVKD. The V segment lost 6 bases and the J segment 4 bases; nucleotides outside the gene matches: 6. The CDR3, as DNA: TGTGCCATCAGGCCCGGGACAGGGATCTATGGCTACACCTTC. As protein: CAIRPGTGIYGYTF.

The rearrangement links TRBV10-2 to TRBJ1-4; 7 positions match TRBD1. The junction had 4 bases not matched to a gene; V was cut back by 5 bases and J by 4 bases. This CDR3 contains 14 residues. CDR1 is WSHSY, CDR2 SAAADI, per germline. In nucleotides, the CDR3 is TGCGCCAGCAGTATGGGACAGTATAATGAAAAACTGTTTTTT. As protein: CASSMGQYNEKLFF.

The CDR3 spells CASSLDARLIGKLFF. Written as DNA, the CDR3 is TGTGCCAGCAGCTTGGACGCCAGACTCATAGGAAAACTGTTTTTT. This chain uses TRBV5-5 with TRBJ1-4; D is undetermined. Trimming cost V 0 bases and J 10 bases, with 16 bases left between them. The CDR3 extends over 15 amino acids. Looked up from germline, CDR1 is SGHKS and CDR2 is YYEKEE (reference sequence).

This CDR3 reads CASSLEGRATEAFF. In DNA, the CDR3 is TGCGCCAGCAGCTTGGAGGGCAGGGCCACTGAAGCTTTCTTT. The chain recombines TRBV5-1 with TRBJ1-1, with D maybe TRBD1 (5 bases). CDR1 and CDR2 from the germline V gene are SGHRS and YFSETQ. Trimming removed 0 bases at V and 4 bases at J, with 10 bases between. This CDR3 contains 14 residues.

The chain employs TRBV5-4 and TRBJ2-1; no definite D call. This CDR3 has 15 amino acids. The V and J ends lost 0 bases and 3 bases respectively, with 10 bases between them. Germline V gene lookup returns CDR1 SGHNT and CDR2 YYREEE (reference sequence). Here the CDR3 reads CASSLDYPSYNEQFF. CDR3 sequence (DNA): TGTGCCAGCAGCTTGGACTACCCAAGCTACAATGAGCAGTTCTTC.

The rearrangement uses TRBV5-1 and TRBJ1-3, with no clear D. V lost 0 bases and J 4 bases, leaving 14 bases between the germline ends. The V gene's germline CDR1 is SGHRS and CDR2 YFSETQ. The CDR3 spans 16 residues. CDR3 nucleotide sequence: TGCGCCAGCAGCTTGGGACGGGAGCCGGGGGGAAACACCATATATTTT. Translated: CASSLGREPGGNTIYF. Complete variable domain (other parts from reference TRBV5-1 and TRBJ1-3): KAGVTQTPRYLIKTRGQQVTLSCSPISGHRSVSWYQQTPGQGLQFLFEYFSETQRNKGNFPGRFSGRQFSNSRSEMNVSTLELGDSALYLCASSLGREPGGNTIYFGEGSWLTVV.

This sequence joins TRBV27 and TRBJ2-1; D is perhaps TRBD2 (5 bases). V dropped 7 bases and J dropped 5 bases, with 12 bases sitting between them. This CDR3 is 13 amino acids long. Per the germline V gene, CDR1 is MNHEY and CDR2 is SMNVEV (reference sequence). CDR3: CASKEGLNNEQFF. The CDR3 DNA is TGTGCCAGCAAGGAAGGACTTAACAATGAGCAGTTCTTC.